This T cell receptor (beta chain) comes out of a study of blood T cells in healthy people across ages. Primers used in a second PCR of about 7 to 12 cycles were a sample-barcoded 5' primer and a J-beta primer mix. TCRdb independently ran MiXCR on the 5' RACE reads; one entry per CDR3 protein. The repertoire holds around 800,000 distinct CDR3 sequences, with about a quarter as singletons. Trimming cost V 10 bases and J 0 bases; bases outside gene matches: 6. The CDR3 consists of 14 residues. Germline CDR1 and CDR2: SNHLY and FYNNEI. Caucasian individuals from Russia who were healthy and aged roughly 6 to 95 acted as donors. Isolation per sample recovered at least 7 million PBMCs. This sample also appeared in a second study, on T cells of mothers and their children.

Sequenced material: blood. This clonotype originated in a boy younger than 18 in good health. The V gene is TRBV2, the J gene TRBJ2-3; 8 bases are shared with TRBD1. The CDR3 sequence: CATRTGPSTDTQYF. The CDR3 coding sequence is TGTGCCACCCGGACAGGGCCTAGCACAGATACGCAGTATTTT.